Listed below are T cell receptor beta chains from one sample, sequenced in a study of blood T cell repertoires in COVID-19. Produced via immunoSEQ multiplex PCR; TCRdb's table is partial and in-frame only. Of around 60,000 clones listed, about 76% were seen once; the top ten hold about 33%. The specimen sequenced was peripheral blood. The source is a human donor in a cohort sampled during active COVID-19. Both conserved end residues are part of each CDR3. The order of the fields is clone size, CDR3 length, V gene, D gene, J gene, CDR3 protein, CDR3 DNA. A D gene is named only where the DNA matches it firmly. Size tells how often a clone was seen (once, few, many) or the class of an expanded clone, and some rows leave it out.

>.|15|TRBV5-1|.|TRBJ1-2
CASSQSGSRSGGYTF
TGCGCCAGCAGCCAATCGGGCTCACGCTCGGGGGGCTACACCTTC
>.|16|TRBV9|.|TRBJ1-3
CASSPRGGGEGDTIYF
TGTGCCAGCAGCCCCCGGGGAGGAGGGGAAGGAGACACCATATATTTT
>.|12|TRBV10-1|.|TRBJ2-7
CASSTDTYEQYF
TGCGCCAGCAGTACTGACACTTACGAGCAGTACTTC
>.|15|TRBV7-8|.|TRBJ1-2
CASSPRGGDPRGYTF
TGTGCCAGCAGCCCTCGGGGCGGGGACCCACGGGGCTACACCTTC
>few|15|TRBV2|.|TRBJ1-6
CASSEDGRGHSPLHF
TGTGCCAGCAGTGAAGACGGCAGGGGTCATTCACCCCTCCACTTT
>.|14|TRBV18|TRBD1|TRBJ2-2
CASSTGANTGELFF
TGTGCCAGCTCGACAGGGGCCAACACCGGGGAGCTGTTTTTT
>few|14|TRBV7-2|TRBD1|TRBJ1-1
CASSLDRVKTEAFF
TGTGCCAGCAGTTTGGACAGGGTAAAGACTGAAGCTTTCTTT
>.|15|TRBV6-4|.|TRBJ1-4
CASSPRAGRNEKLFF
TGTGCCAGCAGCCCACGGGCGGGGCGAAATGAAAAACTGTTTTTT
>.|12|TRBV5-5|.|TRBJ1-1
CASHESPLEAFF
TGTGCCAGCCATGAGTCACCCCTTGAAGCTTTCTTT
>.|16|TRBV18|TRBD2|TRBJ2-1
CASSRLLAGGGNEQFF
TGTGCCAGCTCACGCCTACTAGCGGGAGGCGGGAATGAGCAGTTCTTC
>.|11|TRBV28|.|TRBJ1-1
CASSTGTEAFF
TGTGCCAGCAGTACCGGTACTGAAGCTTTCTTT
>.|14|TRBV10-3|.|TRBJ1-1
CAISVRRANTEAFF
TGTGCCATCAGTGTCCGGAGAGCTAACACTGAAGCTTTCTTT
>.|13|TRBV2|.|TRBJ1-2
CASSQDWAGGYTF
TGTGCCAGCAGTCAAGACTGGGCTGGCGGCTACACCTTC
>.|13|TRBV3-1/TRBV3-2|.|TRBJ1-1
CASSHPEVTEAFF
TGTGCCAGCAGCCACCCAGAGGTCACTGAAGCTTTCTTT
>.|14|TRBV3-1/TRBV3-2|.|TRBJ1-1
CASSQGDAGTEAFF
TGTGCCAGCAGCCAAGGAGACGCAGGGACTGAAGCTTTCTTT
>.|14|TRBV5-1|.|TRBJ2-3
CASSSSTSTDTQYF
TGCGCCAGCAGCTCGAGTACTTCCACAGATACGCAGTATTTT
>once|14|TRBV6-5|.|TRBJ2-7
CASSSPGSWGEQYF
TGTGCCAGCAGTTCCCCAGGGTCTTGGGGCGAGCAGTACTTC
>.|13|TRBV19|TRBD2|TRBJ2-1
CASSYESGGPPFF
TGTGCCAGTAGTTATGAGTCGGGAGGGCCCCCGTTCTTC
>.|15|TRBV2|.|TRBJ2-2
CASSDPGRVTGELFF
TGTGCCAGCAGTGATCCGGGAAGGGTCACCGGGGAGCTGTTTTTT
>few|12|TRBV7-9|.|TRBJ1-5
CASSFFNQPQHF
TGTGCCAGCAGCTTCTTCAATCAGCCCCAGCATTTT
>.|14|TRBV7-2|.|TRBJ1-4
CASSPGLEGEKLFF
TGTGCCAGCAGCCCGGGACTAGAAGGTGAAAAACTGTTTTTT
>.|16|TRBV6-2/TRBV6-3|TRBD2|TRBJ2-5
CASSRLSGGPQETQYF
TGTGCCAGCAGCCGCCTTAGCGGGGGTCCCCAGGAGACCCAGTACTTC